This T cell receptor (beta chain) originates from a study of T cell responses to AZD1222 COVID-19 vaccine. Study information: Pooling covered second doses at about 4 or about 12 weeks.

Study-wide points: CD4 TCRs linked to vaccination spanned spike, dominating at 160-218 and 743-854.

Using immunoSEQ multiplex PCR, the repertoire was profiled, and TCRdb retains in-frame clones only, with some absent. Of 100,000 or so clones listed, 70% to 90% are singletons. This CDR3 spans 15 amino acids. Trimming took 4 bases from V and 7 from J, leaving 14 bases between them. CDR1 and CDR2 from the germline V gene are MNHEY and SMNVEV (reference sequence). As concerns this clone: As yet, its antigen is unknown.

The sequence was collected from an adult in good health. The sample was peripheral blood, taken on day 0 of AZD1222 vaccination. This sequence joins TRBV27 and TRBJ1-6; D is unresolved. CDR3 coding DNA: TGTGCCAGCAGTTACACCCGCCTTCCCAATTCACCCCTCCACTTT. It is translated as CASSYTRLPNSPLHF.